This TCR beta chain was captured by sequencing in a study of blood T cell repertoires in COVID-19. Study background: Sites in the United States, Italy and Spain provided acute and convalescent COVID-19 samples. In each case, the material was cDNA or gDNA derived from T cells, B-cell-depleted T cells, or PBMCs.

As processed by the authors: Researchers report that nucleated cell counts were estimated from reference gene primer amplification. Libraries were prepared by immunoSEQ multiplex PCR; TCRdb keeps only in-frame clonotypes and omits some of them. Clone size and V and J calls were adopted from that table, with D and trimming inferred from the DNA. The table shows 250,000 to 300,000 clones, with about 91% occurring only once. This clone was seen a single time. Germline lookup yields CDR1 SGHVS and CDR2 FQNEAQ. V dropped 0 bases and J dropped 6 bases, with 11 bases sitting between them. The CDR3 is made up of 14 amino acids.

This sequence joins TRBV7-8 and TRBJ1-1, with unresolved D. Material for sequencing was peripheral blood. The TCR was taken from a woman aged 25 to 45 who had recovered from COVID-19. Written as DNA, the CDR3 is TGTGCCAGCAGCTTAGCGTTTGAGGGAGCTGAAGCTTTCTTT. It codes for CASSLAFEGAEAFF. The variable domain in full, completed from reference TRBV7-8 and TRBJ1-1, reads GAGVSQSPRYKVAKRGQDVALRCDPISGHVSLFWYQQALGQGPEFLTYFQNEAQLDKSGLPSDRFFAERPEGSVSTLKIQRTQQEDSAVYLCASSLAFEGAEAFFGQGTRLTVV.